The next 32 T cell receptor beta chains were all read from a single sample in a study of T-cell reconstitution after alpha-beta-depleted transplantation in children. For TCRbeta, the library was prepared with unique molecular identifiers. TCRdb called the PCR reads again in MiXCR, with one record for every CDR3 protein. This table holds approximately 340,000 distinct CDR3 sequences, 10% found once. Sample: PBMCs from the stem cell graft donor, taken from the stem cell graft. These receptors originate from a human donor who donated a stem cell graft to a child with acute lymphoblastic leukemia.

This clonotype was seen only a few times. The chain carries TRBV11-2 and TRBJ2-7; 15 positions agree with TRBD2. Germline assignment: CDR1 SGHAT and CDR2 FQNNGV. The CDR3 has 19 residues. The V segment lost 4 bases and the J segment 4 bases; nucleotides outside the gene matches: 14. The CDR3 sequence: CASSSGTSGRWGVGYEQYF. CDR3 nucleotide sequence: TGTGCCAGCAGCTCCGGGACTAGCGGGAGGTGGGGGGTAGGATACGAGCAGTACTTC.

This clonotype was seen ten or more times. This sequence joins TRBV10-3 and TRBJ1-3, with D uncertain. Between the trimmed V and J ends, which lost 0 bases and 4 bases, there was a span of 7 bases. CDR1 and CDR2 (germline): ENHRY, SYGVKD. The CDR3 has 14 residues. CDR3 sequence reads: CAISESIGGNTIYF. In DNA, the CDR3 is TGTGCCATCAGTGAGTCGATCGGGGGAAACACCATATATTTT.

This clonotype came up a few times. The V call is TRBV7-2, the J call TRBJ2-7; D uncertain. The CDR3 loop spans 13 amino acids. From germline, CDR1 is SGHTA and CDR2 FQGNSA. Trimming stripped 6 bases from V and 5 bases from J, with 14 bases between. CDR3 DNA sequence: TGTGCCAGCAGATCGCTAGGAGTGGACGAGCAGTACTTC. This encodes CASRSLGVDEQYF. The full variable domain, with the rest looked up from reference TRBV7-2 and TRBJ2-7, is GAGVSQSPSNKVTEKGKDVELRCDPISGHTALYWYRQSLGQGLEFLIYFQGNSAPDKSGLPSDRFSAERTGGSVSTLTIQRTQQEDSAVYLCASRSLGVDEQYFGPGTRLTVT.

The CDR3 nucleotides read TGTGCCAGCAGTGAAGCGCTTCGAGGGGGTAATCAGTTCTTC. Encoded protein: CASSEALRGGNQFF. The gene calls are TRBV2 and TRBJ2-1; weak D call: TRBD1 (6 bases). Germline CDR1 and CDR2: SNHLY and FYNNEI. This CDR3 has 14 residues. V lost 0 bases, J lost 13 bases, and 16 bases lay in between.

The genes are TRBV27 and TRBJ2-7; a weak D match, TRBD1 (5 bases). The CDR3 is made up of 12 amino acids. From germline, CDR1 is MNHEY and CDR2 SMNVEV (reference sequence). The V end lost 8 bases, the J end lost 4 bases, and 12 bases lay between the germline ends. The CDR3 coding sequence is TGTGCCAGCGGGGCGGACCCTTACGAGCAGTACTTC. Its protein product is CASGADPYEQYF.

This clonotype was found many times. The rearrangement joins TRBV5-1 to TRBJ2-7, with D possibly TRBD1 on 6 matching bases. The germline V gene encodes CDR1 SGHRS and CDR2 YFSETQ. The CDR3 totals 13 residues. The V end was cut by 2 bases, the J end by 5 bases, with 11 bases between. Here the CDR3 DNA reads TGCGCCAGCAGCTTCCAGGGGTTAAACGAGCAGTACTTC. This gives the protein CASSFQGLNEQYF. Drawing the rest from reference TRBV5-1 and TRBJ2-7, the complete variable domain is KAGVTQTPRYLIKTRGQQVTLSCSPISGHRSVSWYQQTPGQGLQFLFEYFSETQRNKGNFPGRFSGRQFSNSRSEMNVSTLELGDSALYLCASSFQGLNEQYFGPGTRLTVT.

This clonotype was detected ten times or more. This rearrangement joins TRBV20-1 to TRBJ2-7; D gene ambiguous. Germline-derived CDR1 and CDR2 are DFQATT and SNEGSKA (reference sequence). V lost 4 bases and J 4 bases, leaving 14 bases between the germline ends. There are 13 residues in the CDR3. The CDR3 protein is CSATGGNQYEQYF. The CDR3, as DNA: TGCAGTGCTACCGGTGGTAACCAATACGAGCAGTACTTC.

This clonotype was seen ten or more times. DNA of the CDR3: TGTGCCAGCAGTTGGCGGCCTAGCGGGAGTGATGAGCAGTTCTTC. Translating it yields CASSWRPSGSDEQFF. V gene TRBV12-3 or TRBV12-4 combines with J gene TRBJ2-1, with 10 bases fitting TRBD2. With V trimmed by 4 bases and J by 8 bases, 8 bases remained unmatched. CDR3 length: 15 residues.

This clonotype was recorded many times. The chain recombines TRBV6-6 with TRBJ2-1, with 9 bases matching TRBD1. J gave up 8 bases and V 4 bases, and 3 bases lay outside the gene matches. Germline V gives CDR1 MNHNY, CDR2 SVGAGI (reference sequence). This CDR3 spans 13 amino acids. CDR3 amino acids: CASSLTGGDEQFF. The CDR3 DNA sequence: TGTGCCAGCAGTTTAACAGGGGGCGATGAGCAGTTCTTC.

There are a few counts of this clonotype. The rearrangement joins TRBV5-1 to TRBJ1-5; D remains ambiguous. V was cut by 0 bases and J by 6 bases, with 7 bases left in between. The CDR3 consists of 13 residues. Germline values: CDR1 SGHRS, CDR2 YFSETQ. CDR3 residues: CASSLGMGQPQHF. CDR3 coding DNA: TGCGCCAGCAGCTTGGGTATGGGTCAGCCCCAGCATTTT.

The chain carries TRBV20-1 and TRBJ2-7, with 13 bases fitting TRBD2. After removal of 6 bases from V and 7 bases from J, the junction contained 15 bases not matched to a gene. The germline V gene encodes CDR1 DFQATT and CDR2 SNEGSKA (reference sequence). The CDR3 extends over 16 amino acids. The CDR3 region has the DNA TGCAGTGCCACCTCTCCTACTAGCGGGAGGGCAAGGGAGCAGTACTTC. It translates to CSATSPTSGRAREQYF.

The chain carries TRBV6-4 and TRBJ2-3; TRBD2 agrees at 10 bases. Germline CDR1 MRHNA, CDR2 SNTAGT. This CDR3 region has 17 residues. V lost 0 bases to trimming and J lost 4 bases; unmatched junction nucleotides: 7. Here the CDR3 reads CASSDSGAGGPADTQYF. The CDR3 DNA reads TGTGCCAGCAGTGACTCAGGAGCGGGAGGGCCGGCAGATACGCAGTATTTT.

The sample holds a few counts of this clonotype. The rearrangement uses TRBV15 and TRBJ2-1; D unclear. The CDR3 is 14 amino acids. Looked up from germline, CDR1 is LNHNV and CDR2 is YYDKDF (reference sequence). V lost 5 bases and J 4 bases, leaving 12 bases between the germline ends. CDR3 DNA sequence: TGTGCCACCAGCGTAAACCCCACGTACAATGAGCAGTTCTTC. It codes for CATSVNPTYNEQFF.

The chain links TRBV7-2 to TRBJ2-1; D possibly uses TRBD1 or TRBD2 (6 bases each). With 1 base removed from V and 7 bases from J, the gap between germline ends came to 11 bases. The CDR3 has 14 amino acids. Looked up from germline, CDR1 is SGHTA and CDR2 is FQGNSA. This chain's CDR3 is CASSLVGGENEQFF. The CDR3 region has the DNA TGTGCCAGCAGCTTAGTGGGGGGCGAGAATGAGCAGTTCTTC.

This clonotype was observed a handful of times. The rearrangement uses TRBV12-3 or TRBV12-4 and TRBJ2-2, with a weak D call TRBD1 (6 bases). Trimming removed 6 bases from V and 2 bases from J, with 16 bases in between. The CDR3 is 16 amino acids. The CDR3 sequence: CASSHLSGTNTGELFF. CDR3 nucleotide sequence: TGTGCCAGCAGCCACCTTTCCGGGACAAACACCGGGGAGCTGTTTTTT.

This clonotype was observed a handful of times. CDR3 coding DNA: TGTGCCATATTGACAGCCACCTACGAGCAGTACTTC. It yields the protein CAILTATYEQYF. The gene calls are TRBV7-8 and TRBJ2-7, with D perhaps TRBD1 (5 bases). CDR3 length equals 12 residues. In germline, CDR1 is SGHVS, CDR2 FQNEAQ. The V end lost 10 bases, the J end lost 2 bases, and 12 bases lay between the germline ends.

In this sample, this clonotype turned up many times. The chain combines TRBV20-1 with TRBJ1-2; maybe TRBD1 (6 bases). V lost 2 bases to trimming and J lost 5 bases, with 15 bases between them. Germline CDR1 DFQATT, CDR2 SNEGSKA (reference sequence). This CDR3 region has 14 residues. The DNA for the CDR3 is TGCAGTGCTAGACCCGCGGGACACTCGTATGGCTACACCTTC. Translating gives CSARPAGHSYGYTF.

The chain has TRBV11-3 and TRBJ2-3, with TRBD2 identical over 9 bases. V lost 5 bases to trimming and J lost 1 base; unmatched junction nucleotides: 7. The CDR3 sequence is 16 residues long. Germline loops: CDR1 SGHNT, CDR2 YENEEA. Written as DNA, the CDR3 is TGTGCCAGCAGCCCGACTAGCGGAGCCGGCACAGATACGCAGTATTTT. Its translation is CASSPTSGAGTDTQYF. Using reference TRBV11-3 and TRBJ2-3 for the parts outside the CDR3, the full variable domain is EAGVVQSPRYKIIEKKQPVAFWCNPISGHNTLYWYLQNLGQGPELLIRYENEEAVDDSQLPKDRFSAERLKGVDSTLKIQPAELGDSAVYLCASSPTSGAGTDTQYFGPGTRLTVL.

The V gene is TRBV24-1, the J gene TRBJ1-5, with D uncertain. CDR1 and CDR2 from the germline V gene are KGHDR and SFDVKD. V lost 3 bases to trimming and J lost 0 bases, with 2 bases between them. This CDR3 has 13 residues. The CDR3, as DNA: TGTGCCACCAGTGATGATAGCAATCAGCCCCAGCATTTT. This sequence encodes CATSDDSNQPQHF.

This clonotype was detected ten times or more. The chain joins TRBV4-1 to TRBJ1-4; no firm D call. The V end was cut by 1 base, the J end by 7 bases, with 7 bases between. The CDR3 covers 13 residues. In germline, CDR1 is MGHRA, CDR2 YSYEKL. In DNA form, the CDR3 reads TGCGCCAGCAGCCAAGCGAACGGTGAAAAACTGTTTTTT. Encoded protein: CASSQANGEKLFF.

This clonotype came up a few times. The chain couples TRBV7-2 to TRBJ1-5; no clear D gene. The CDR3 is made up of 13 amino acids. From germline, CDR1 is SGHTA and CDR2 FQGNSA. Deletions cut 5 bases from V and 4 bases from J, with 9 bases between. The CDR3: CASSRRGNQPQHF. DNA of the CDR3: TGTGCCAGCAGCCGGCGGGGAAATCAGCCCCAGCATTTT. The variable domain in full, completed from reference TRBV7-2 and TRBJ1-5, reads GAGVSQSPSNKVTEKGKDVELRCDPISGHTALYWYRQSLGQGLEFLIYFQGNSAPDKSGLPSDRFSAERTGGSVSTLTIQRTQQEDSAVYLCASSRRGNQPQHFGDGTRLSIL.

The sample holds many counts of this clonotype. The chain links TRBV6-5 to TRBJ2-7; perhaps D is TRBD1 or TRBD2 (6 bases each). Trimming took off 1 base at V and 2 bases at J, with 9 bases between the two ends. In germline, CDR1 is MNHEY, CDR2 SVGAGI. The CDR3 covers 14 residues. In DNA form, the CDR3 reads TGTGCCAGCAGTTACTACGGGGGCCCCTACGAGCAGTACTTC. Protein sequence: CASSYYGGPYEQYF.

The rearrangement links TRBV20-1 to TRBJ2-7, with 7 bases lining up with TRBD1. V trimming: 5 bases; J trimming: 1 base; junction bases outside the gene matches: 11. CDR1 and CDR2 (germline): DFQATT, SNEGSKA (reference sequence). The CDR3 runs to 15 residues. Here the CDR3 reads CSADYDRDSSYEQYF. The CDR3 coding sequence is TGCAGTGCTGACTATGACCGGGACAGTTCCTACGAGCAGTACTTC.

This clonotype has only a few counts. V gene TRBV10-3 combines with J gene TRBJ2-7; the D gene is possibly TRBD1 (7 bases). The V gene lost 10 bases and the J gene lost 2 bases, with 18 bases spanning the gap. In germline, CDR1 is ENHRY, CDR2 SYGVKD. The CDR3 runs 14 residues. CDR3 DNA: TGTGCCACTCAGGGGGGAGTTAGGACCTACGAGCAGTACTTC. Translation gives CATQGGVRTYEQYF.

V usage is TRBV6-2 or TRBV6-3 and J usage is TRBJ2-3; perhaps D is TRBD1 or TRBD2 (5 bases each). Germline assignment: CDR1 MNHEY and CDR2 SVGEGT. V was cut by 11 bases and J by 4 bases, with 46 bases left in between. CDR3 length: 23 residues. The DNA for the CDR3 is TGTGCCCTTCAGGCAGAGGTTAGCGCGAGTACCGACCTCGTCCGATGGGGCGCAGATACGCAGTATTTT. Encoded protein: CALQAEVSASTDLVRWGADTQYF.

This clonotype was detected ten times or more. The chain couples TRBV7-9 to TRBJ2-7; D might be TRBD1 (6 bases). The CDR3 contains 14 residues. Trimming removed 4 bases at V and 2 bases at J, with 12 bases between. Germline V gives CDR1 SEHNR, CDR2 FQNEAQ (reference sequence). CDR3 DNA sequence: TGTGCCAGCAGCTCCCGGACAGCCACCTACGAGCAGTACTTC. Translating it yields CASSSRTATYEQYF.

This clonotype came up a few times. The chain couples TRBV27 to TRBJ2-1, with 7 bases lining up with TRBD1. CDR1 and CDR2 (germline): MNHEY, SMNVEV (reference sequence). The CDR3 covers 16 residues. The J segment lost 3 bases and the V segment lost 8 bases, leaving 13 bases of the junction unmatched. Written as DNA, the CDR3 is TGTGCCAGCGGGGGCTATGGAAGACAGGGCTACAATGAGCAGTTCTTC. It codes for CASGGYGRQGYNEQFF.

This clonotype has at least ten counts. The gene calls are TRBV7-2 and TRBJ2-7; D is uncertain. This CDR3 is 14 amino acids long. V was cut by 5 bases and J by 0 bases, with 11 bases left in between. Germline V gene sequence: CDR1 SGHTA, CDR2 FQGNSA. CDR3: CASSGYSDSYEQYF. CDR3 nucleotide sequence: TGTGCCAGCAGCGGCTACAGCGACTCCTACGAGCAGTACTTC.

The chain uses TRBV29-1 and TRBJ2-3, with 7 bases aligning to TRBD2. In germline, CDR1 is SQVTM, CDR2 ANQGSEA. The trim removed 4 bases at V and 3 bases at J, leaving 4 bases unmatched. This CDR3 is built from 13 residues. CDR3 protein: CSVGGGETDTQYF. CDR3 coding DNA: TGCAGCGTTGGGGGGGGGGAGACAGATACGCAGTATTTT.

The table lists this clonotype with a few counts. V gene TRBV28 combines with J gene TRBJ2-7; TRBD2 matches 8 bases. The CDR3 is 14 amino acids. Germline V gene lookup returns CDR1 MDHEN and CDR2 SYDVKM. Unmatched junction bases numbered 7, after V lost 6 bases and J lost 3 bases. This CDR3 is CASSQGLVGYEQYF. In DNA form, the CDR3 reads TGTGCCAGCAGCCAGGGACTAGTTGGCTACGAGCAGTACTTC. Full variable domain (outside the CDR3, taken from reference TRBV28 and TRBJ2-7): DVKVTQSSRYLVKRTGEKVFLECVQDMDHENMFWYRQDPGLGLRLIYFSYDVKMKEKGDIPEGYSVSREKKERFSLILESASTNQTSMYLCASSQGLVGYEQYFGPGTRLTVT.

Here the CDR3 DNA reads TGCGCCAGCAGCCAACTAGCGGGAGGAGGGGGAGAGACCCAGTACTTC. Protein: CASSQLAGGGGETQYF. This sequence joins TRBV4-3 and TRBJ2-5; 11 positions agree with TRBD2. With 2 bases clipped from V and 4 bases from J, the junction kept 6 bases outside the gene matches. The CDR3 runs to 16 residues. Germline V CDR1 and CDR2: LGHNA, YSLEER.

The J gene is TRBJ2-5, the V gene TRBV7-9; 11 nucleotides agree with TRBD2. Germline trimming cut 4 bases from V and 4 bases from J; bases unmatched to any gene: 5. The CDR3 is 15 amino acids. In germline, CDR1 is SEHNR, CDR2 FQNEAQ (reference sequence). The CDR3 sequence is CASSSFSGRGETQYF. CDR3 DNA sequence: TGTGCCAGCAGCTCCTTTAGCGGGAGGGGAGAGACCCAGTACTTC.